These T cell receptor beta chains were read from a single sample in a study of PD-L1 blockade in urothelial cancer. The protocol was immunoSEQ multiplex PCR, while the TCRdb copy is restricted to in-frame clones and leaves out a portion. The sample lists 130,000 or so clones; approximately 84% were seen once. This material consisted of PBMCs, taken around atezolizumab (anti-PD-L1) treatment. The receptors derive from a man aged 45-60 years with urothelial cancer. Each CDR3 is given with its conserved first and last residue. A D gene is named only where the DNA matches it firmly. The size entry is marked missing in some rows and otherwise reads once, few, many or a size class.

V: TRBV27
size: .
J: TRBJ2-5
D: .
CDR3: CATSSGVQETQYF
DNA: TGTGCCACCAGTAGCGGCGTCCAAGAGACCCAGTACTTC

V: TRBV4-1
size: .
J: TRBJ1-1
D: .
CDR3: CASSRSDLMNTEAFF
DNA: TGCGCCAGCAGCCGATCGGACTTAATGAACACTGAAGCTTTCTTT

V: TRBV7-8
size: once
J: TRBJ2-1
D: TRBD2
CDR3: CASSLGPWGSGRDEQFF
DNA: TGTGCCAGCAGCTTAGGTCCGTGGGGTAGCGGGAGAGATGAGCAGTTCTTC

V: TRBV6-4
size: .
J: TRBJ2-5
D: TRBD2
CDR3: CASSDSKRTSGRAVSVGETQYF
DNA: TGTGCCAGCAGTGACTCGAAGAGGACTAGCGGGAGGGCAGTTTCGGTCGGTGAGACCCAGTACTTC

V: TRBV18
size: .
J: TRBJ2-7
D: .
CDR3: CASSPDRAYEQYF
DNA: TGTGCCAGCTCACCGGACAGAGCCTACGAGCAGTACTTC

V: TRBV28
size: .
J: TRBJ1-1
D: TRBD1
CDR3: CASSLTGWTGANTEAFF
DNA: TGTGCCAGCAGTTTAACTGGGTGGACAGGGGCGAACACTGAAGCTTTCTTT

V: TRBV27
size: .
J: TRBJ2-5
D: TRBD2
CDR3: CASSNRRAGVETQYF
DNA: TGTGCCAGCAGTAACCGCAGAGCGGGAGTTGAGACCCAGTACTTC

V: TRBV28
size: .
J: TRBJ1-1
D: .
CDR3: CASTTGPLTLTDMNTEAFF
DNA: TGTGCCAGCACGACAGGCCCGCTGACCCTCACTGACATGAACACTGAAGCTTTCTTT

V: TRBV10-3
size: .
J: TRBJ1-4
D: TRBD1
CDR3: CATQGAEEGEKLFF
DNA: TGTGCCACCCAGGGGGCAGAGGAAGGGGAAAAACTGTTTTTT

V: TRBV5-1
size: .
J: TRBJ1-2
D: TRBD1
CDR3: CASSPGQTYGYTF
DNA: TGCGCCAGCAGTCCGGGACAGACCTATGGCTACACCTTC

V: TRBV5-5
size: .
J: TRBJ1-5
D: .
CDR3: CASSLQGQPQHF
DNA: TGTGCCAGCAGCCTACAGGGCCAGCCCCAGCATTTT

V: TRBV7-6
size: .
J: TRBJ1-4
D: .
CDR3: CASSQGTPRGKLFF
DNA: TGTGCCAGCAGCCAGGGGACACCCAGGGGAAAACTGTTTTTT

V: TRBV7-2
size: .
J: TRBJ2-1
D: .
CDR3: CASSLIRGSSYNEQFF
DNA: TGTGCCAGCAGCTTAATTAGAGGGAGCTCCTACAATGAGCAGTTCTTC

V: TRBV11-3
size: .
J: TRBJ2-3
D: TRBD2
CDR3: CASSLGPAGNTDTQYF
DNA: TGTGCCAGCAGCTTAGGTCCAGCGGGGAACACAGATACGCAGTATTTT

V: TRBV10-3
size: .
J: TRBJ2-1
D: .
CDR3: CAIRTGLGRNEQFF
DNA: TGTGCCATCAGGACAGGGCTAGGGAGGAATGAGCAGTTCTTC

V: TRBV29-1
size: .
J: TRBJ2-1
D: .
CDR3: CSAGGGGHEQFF
DNA: TGCAGCGCCGGAGGCGGAGGGCATGAGCAGTTCTTC

V: TRBV28
size: .
J: TRBJ1-5
D: .
CDR3: CASSRGKGNQPQHF
DNA: TGTGCCAGCAGTCGAGGGAAAGGCAATCAGCCCCAGCATTTT

V: TRBV28
size: .
J: TRBJ2-5
D: .
CDR3: CASSQENRETQYF
DNA: TGTGCCAGCAGTCAAGAGAATAGAGAGACCCAGTACTTC

V: TRBV5-1
size: once
J: TRBJ2-5
D: TRBD1
CDR3: CASSWGQAQETQYF
DNA: TGCGCCAGCAGCTGGGGACAGGCCCAAGAGACCCAGTACTTC

V: TRBV19
size: .
J: TRBJ2-1
D: TRBD1
CDR3: CASRGQGYNEQFF
DNA: TGTGCCAGCCGGGGACAGGGATACAATGAGCAGTTCTTC

V: TRBV7-2
size: .
J: TRBJ1-1
D: .
CDR3: CASSLGHGGTEAFF
DNA: TGTGCCAGCAGCTTAGGTCACGGGGGCACTGAAGCTTTCTTT

V: TRBV7-8
size: .
J: TRBJ1-2
D: TRBD1
CDR3: CASSLGRDRPPSNYGYTF
DNA: TGTGCCAGCAGCTTAGGCCGGGACAGGCCTCCATCTAACTATGGCTACACCTTC

V: TRBV27
size: .
J: TRBJ2-1
D: .
CDR3: CASTRAGGYNEQFF
DNA: TGTGCCAGCACCAGAGCCGGAGGATACAATGAGCAGTTCTTC

V: TRBV5-6
size: .
J: TRBJ2-5
D: TRBD2
CDR3: CASSLDLRSGNQETQYF
DNA: TGTGCCAGCAGCCTCGACCTGCGTAGCGGGAATCAAGAGACCCAGTACTTC

V: TRBV28
size: once
J: TRBJ2-3
D: TRBD1
CDR3: CASTIPGGVINTDTQYF
DNA: TGTGCCAGCACCATCCCAGGGGGCGTAATCAACACAGATACGCAGTATTTT

V: TRBV2
size: .
J: TRBJ2-1
D: TRBD2
CDR3: CAYSRRTSGRNEQFF
DNA: TGTGCCTACAGCAGGCGTACTAGCGGGAGAAATGAGCAGTTCTTC

V: TRBV11-3
size: .
J: TRBJ1-2
D: .
CDR3: CACFLRGRGYTF
DNA: TGTGCCTGCTTTCTCAGGGGACGCGGCTACACCTTC

V: TRBV29-1
size: .
J: TRBJ2-2
D: .
CDR3: CSVERDRTLYANTGELFF
DNA: TGCAGCGTTGAACGAGACAGGACCTTATACGCGAACACCGGGGAGCTGTTTTTT

V: TRBV10-1
size: .
J: TRBJ1-1
D: .
CDR3: CASSESRVTEAFF
DNA: TGCGCCAGCAGTGAGTCGAGGGTCACTGAAGCTTTCTTT

V: TRBV6-5
size: .
J: TRBJ2-7
D: .
CDR3: CASSYSSLLREQYF
DNA: TGTGCCAGCAGTTACTCGAGCCTACTCCGGGAGCAGTACTTC

V: TRBV11-3
size: .
J: TRBJ1-1
D: .
CDR3: CASSPERVRNTEAFF
DNA: TGTGCCAGCAGCCCAGAGAGGGTGAGGAACACTGAAGCTTTCTTT

V: TRBV7-6
size: few
J: TRBJ1-5
D: .
CDR3: CASSPSVRDNQPQHF
DNA: TGTGCCAGCAGCCCGTCGGTACGGGATAATCAGCCCCAGCATTTT

V: TRBV14
size: .
J: TRBJ2-7
D: .
CDR3: CASSPLFGATYEQYF
DNA: TGTGCCAGCAGCCCCCTGTTTGGAGCCACCTACGAGCAGTACTTC

V: TRBV5-1
size: once
J: TRBJ1-1
D: TRBD1
CDR3: CASSSGQRNTEAFF
DNA: TGCGCCAGCAGCTCGGGACAGAGGAACACTGAAGCTTTCTTT

V: TRBV5-1
size: .
J: TRBJ2-7
D: .
CDR3: CASSSGDGYEQYF
DNA: TGCGCCAGCAGCTCCGGGGATGGGTACGAGCAGTACTTC

V: TRBV19
size: .
J: TRBJ1-1
D: .
CDR3: CASSPGTEAFF
DNA: TGTGCCAGTAGCCCGGGCACTGAAGCTTTCTTT

V: TRBV2
size: .
J: TRBJ1-2
D: .
CDR3: CASSPSLGEATIYGYTF
DNA: TGTGCCAGCAGCCCCAGTCTGGGGGAGGCGACCATCTATGGCTACACCTTC

V: TRBV28
size: .
J: TRBJ1-5
D: TRBD1
CDR3: CASRPPGQGAQPQHF
DNA: TGTGCCAGCAGACCCCCGGGACAGGGAGCTCAGCCCCAGCATTTT

V: TRBV28
size: medium-sized
J: TRBJ2-7
D: .
CDR3: CASSLLGGDLYEQYF
DNA: TGTGCCAGCAGTTTACTTGGCGGGGACTTATACGAGCAGTACTTC

V: TRBV5-1
size: .
J: TRBJ2-3
D: TRBD1
CDR3: CASSSGTGGTDTQYF
DNA: TGCGCCAGCAGCTCCGGGACAGGGGGCACAGATACGCAGTATTTT

V: TRBV29-1
size: .
J: TRBJ1-2
D: .
CDR3: CSVETGILYGYTF
DNA: TGCAGCGTTGAAACAGGGATTCTTTATGGCTACACCTTC